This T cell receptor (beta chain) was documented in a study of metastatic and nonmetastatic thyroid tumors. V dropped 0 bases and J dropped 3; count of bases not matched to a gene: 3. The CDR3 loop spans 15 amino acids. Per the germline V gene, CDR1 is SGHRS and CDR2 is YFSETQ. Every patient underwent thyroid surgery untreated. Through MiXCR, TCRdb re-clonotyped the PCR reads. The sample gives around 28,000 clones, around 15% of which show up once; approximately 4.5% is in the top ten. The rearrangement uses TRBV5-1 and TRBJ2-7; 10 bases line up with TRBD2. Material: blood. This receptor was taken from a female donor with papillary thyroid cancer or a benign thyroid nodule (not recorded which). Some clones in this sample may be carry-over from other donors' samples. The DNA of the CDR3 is TGCGCCAGCAGCTTGGAAGCTAGCGGGGGCTACGAGCAGTACTTC. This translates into CASSLEASGGYEQYF.